The 27 T cell receptor beta chains below were found in one sample sequenced in a study of T cells in Graves' hyperthyroidism and ophthalmopathy. TCR beta CDR3 region amplification was performed from RNA transcripts. TCR CDR3 underwent first-round RT-PCR with the HTBI primer set. One entry per CDR3 protein, called by TCRdb with MiXCR from the multiplex PCR reads. This sample yields 250,000 to 300,000 distinct CDR3 sequences, of which 12% to 15% are seen a single time; 7.9% belongs to the top ten. What was sequenced was blood. The receptors stem from a woman in her 40s with Graves' hyperthyroidism.

This clonotype showed up many times. This chain links TRBV7-6 with TRBJ2-5; 7 bases are shared with TRBD2. The V gene's germline CDR1 is SGHVS and CDR2 FNYEAQ. V dropped 1 base and J dropped 1; count of bases not matched to a gene: 3. The CDR3 totals 15 residues. CDR3 in amino acids: CASSLGGTTQETQYF. CDR3 sequence (DNA): TGTGCCAGCAGCTTAGGCGGGACTACCCAAGAGACCCAGTACTTC.

The chain employs TRBV4-1 and TRBJ2-7, with D hard to call. Germline V gene sequence: CDR1 MGHRA, CDR2 YSYEKL. The CDR3 totals 15 residues. The V end was cut by 0 bases, the J end by 0 bases, with 9 bases between. DNA of the CDR3: TGCGCCAGCAGCCAAGATATTCGGCCCTCCTACGAGCAGTACTTC. The encoded protein is CASSQDIRPSYEQYF.

This clonotype has at least ten counts. V and J are TRBV19 and TRBJ1-1; 8 bases are a match to TRBD1. Trimming took 10 bases from V and 9 from J; bases not matched to a gene: 16. CDR3 length: 14 amino acids. Germline CDR1 and CDR2: LNHDA and SQIVND (reference sequence). As DNA, the CDR3 is TGTGCCACCAACGGACAGGGCATGCGTCGGAAAGCTTTCTTT. It yields the protein CATNGQGMRRKAFF.

The CDR3 region is CASSYSTGRNNSPLHF. The DNA of the CDR3 is TGTGCCAGCAGTTACTCGACAGGGAGGAATAATTCACCCCTCCACTTT. The chain employs TRBV6-2 or TRBV6-3 and TRBJ1-6, with 7 bases aligning to TRBD1. This CDR3 has 16 amino acids. The germline V gene encodes CDR1 MNHEY and CDR2 SVGEGT. J lost 5 bases, V lost 0 bases, and 4 bases had no gene match.

Concerning this clonotype: This may be a read error: a much more frequent sequence differs by one nucleotide. The chain has TRBV5-1 and TRBJ1-2; 9 nucleotides match TRBD1. V lost 3 bases and J lost 9; bases outside the gene matches: 9. The CDR3 covers 14 residues. CDR1 SGHRS and CDR2 YFSETQ come from the germline V gene. CDR3 loop: CASSSGQGEGRYTF. CDR3 DNA: TGCGCCAGCAGCTCGGGACAGGGTGAGGGGCGCTACACCTTC.

This clonotype was picked up many times. This chain links TRBV3-1 with TRBJ2-3; D uncertain. The CDR3 sequence is 15 residues long. V dropped 1 base and J dropped 2 bases, with 10 bases sitting between them. Germline CDR1 reads LGHDT; CDR2 reads YNNKEL (reference sequence). CDR3 coding DNA: TGTGCCAGCAGCCAAGTTGGCGGCTACACAGATACGCAGTATTTT. Translation gives CASSQVGGYTDTQYF.

The chain employs TRBV12-3 or TRBV12-4 and TRBJ1-6; 7 positions agree with TRBD1. V shed 7 bases and J 7 bases; nucleotides not matched to a gene: 7. This CDR3 contains 14 residues. In DNA, the CDR3 is TGTGCCAGCACTCTGGACAGGTTGAATTCACCCCTCCACTTT. Amino acid sequence: CASTLDRLNSPLHF.

This clonotype was observed at least ten times. The chain is built from TRBV7-9 and TRBJ1-2, with TRBD1 matching over 8 bases. CDR3 size: 15 residues. V lost 5 bases, J lost 4 bases, and 9 bases stayed unmatched. Looked up from germline, CDR1 is SEHNR and CDR2 is FQNEAQ (reference sequence). CDR3 DNA sequence: TGTGCCAGCAGCCCCTTGCAGGGGGCGATCTATGGCTACACCTTC. It encodes CASSPLQGAIYGYTF.

The chain joins TRBV5-1 to TRBJ2-7, with D unresolved. Trimming left V 7 bases short and J 2 bases short, with 13 bases between. This CDR3 has 13 residues. CDR1 and CDR2 (germline): SGHRS, YFSETQ. The CDR3 reads CASSFSFPYEQYF. The CDR3 coding sequence is TGCGCCAGCTCTTTCAGCTTTCCCTACGAGCAGTACTTC. Full variable domain (remainder filled in from reference TRBV5-1 and TRBJ2-7): KAGVTQTPRYLIKTRGQQVTLSCSPISGHRSVSWYQQTPGQGLQFLFEYFSETQRNKGNFPGRFSGRQFSNSRSEMNVSTLELGDSALYLCASSFSFPYEQYFGPGTRLTVT.

Ten or more counts support this clonotype. The chain combines TRBV29-1 with TRBJ2-3, with 7 bases identical to TRBD1. Per germline, CDR1 SQVTM and CDR2 ANQGSEA. After removal of 6 bases from V and 2 bases from J, the junction contained 8 bases not matched to a gene. The CDR3 runs 14 residues. This CDR3 reads CSVTSGQTTDTQYF. CDR3 nucleotide sequence: TGCAGCGTGACCTCGGGACAGACCACAGATACGCAGTATTTT.

This clonotype came up many times. The rearrangement joins TRBV12-5 to TRBJ2-7, with D uncertain. Between the trimmed V and J ends, which lost 3 bases and 3 bases, there was a span of 6 bases. Germline loops: CDR1 LGHNT, CDR2 FRNRAP. The CDR3 is 12 residues long. CDR3 sequence reads: CASGFFLYEQYF. CDR3 sequence (DNA): TGTGCTAGTGGTTTTTTCCTCTACGAGCAGTACTTC.

This clonotype was recorded at least ten times. This chain joins TRBV27 and TRBJ1-1, with D possibly TRBD1 on 5 matching bases. The CDR3 runs to 13 residues. V gave up 3 bases and J gave up 6 bases, with 11 bases separating them. The germline CDR1 and CDR2 sequences are MNHEY and SMNVEV (reference sequence). For the CDR3, the DNA is TGTGCCAGCAGTTTCGGGGCTGGCGCTGAAGCTTTCTTT. It encodes CASSFGAGAEAFF.

This clonotype was observed at least ten times. The rearrangement uses TRBV28 and TRBJ2-4; TRBD2 matches 10 bases. Trimming cost V 5 bases and J 9 bases; bases outside gene matches: 10. CDR3 length: 15 residues. Germline V gives CDR1 MDHEN, CDR2 SYDVKM. CDR3 sequence: CASSLSSGRPAIQYF. In DNA form, the CDR3 reads TGTGCCAGCAGTCTTTCTAGCGGGAGACCCGCCATTCAGTACTTC.

The table lists this clonotype with many counts. J is TRBJ1-5 and V is TRBV6-1; D is possibly TRBD1 (6 bases). V gave up 7 bases and J gave up 0 bases, with 13 bases separating them. This CDR3 has 15 residues. Germline CDR1 and CDR2: MNHNS and SASEGT. In DNA form, the CDR3 reads TGTGCCAGCATGGGACAAAAAACTAGCAATCAGCCCCAGCATTTT. Translation gives CASMGQKTSNQPQHF.

As concerns this clonotype: A much larger clonotype is one base distant, so this may be a read error. This rearrangement joins TRBV5-1 to TRBJ1-1, with a weak D call TRBD1 (5 bases). The germline V gene has CDR1 SGHRS and CDR2 YFSETQ. Trimming stripped 0 bases from V and 4 bases from J, with 13 bases between. This CDR3 has 15 amino acids. The CDR3 sequence: CASSLGGGTPTEAFF. The CDR3 bases are TGCGCCAGCAGCTTGGGGGGTGGGACCCCCACTGAAGCTTTCTTT.

This clonotype was counted a few times. The J gene is TRBJ1-2, the V gene TRBV20-1; possibly TRBD1 for D (5 bases). This CDR3 spans 15 amino acids. V shed 2 bases and J shed 3 bases, with 16 bases lying between them. The germline V gene encodes CDR1 DFQATT and CDR2 SNEGSKA (reference sequence). DNA for the CDR3: TGCAGTGCTAGACCTCGGGGGGTTGGCGACTATGGCTACACCTTC. Residues: CSARPRGVGDYGYTF.

This clonotype has ten or more counts. The chain uses TRBV3-1 and TRBJ2-5, with 12 bases identical to TRBD2. Unmatched junction bases numbered 6, after V lost 2 bases and J lost 5 bases. This CDR3 contains 16 residues. CDR1 LGHDT and CDR2 YNNKEL come from the germline V gene (reference sequence). CDR3: CASSQRRLAGVETQYF. In DNA, the CDR3 is TGTGCCAGCAGCCAAAGGAGACTAGCGGGAGTTGAGACCCAGTACTTC.

This chain uses TRBV15 with TRBJ1-6, with D unresolved. V was cut by 0 bases and J by 6 bases, with 0 bases left in between. CDR1 is LNHNV, CDR2 YYDKDF, per germline (reference sequence). This CDR3 comprises 12 residues. This CDR3 is CATSRDNSPLHF. The CDR3, as DNA: TGTGCCACCAGCAGAGATAATTCACCCCTCCACTTT.

Only one count was recorded for this clonotype. The chain has TRBV4-2 and TRBJ2-7; 8 bases fit TRBD1. Germline CDR1 and CDR2: LGHNA and YNFKEQ. V was pared by 4 bases and J by 3 bases, with 11 bases of the junction left unmatched. The CDR3 contains 16 residues. DNA for the CDR3: TGTGCCAGCAGCCGTCTTCTGTGGGACAGGAGCTACGAGCAGTACTTC. It codes for CASSRLLWDRSYEQYF.

Only a few counts were recorded for this clonotype. The rearrangement joins TRBV12-3 or TRBV12-4 to TRBJ2-7, with 8 bases that match TRBD1. J gave up 7 bases and V 2 bases, and 10 bases lay outside the gene matches. The CDR3 spans 15 residues. The chain's CDR3 is CASSLLQGARKEQYF. The CDR3 nucleotides are TGTGCCAGCAGTTTATTGCAGGGGGCGCGTAAAGAGCAGTACTTC.

This clonotype has at least ten counts. The gene calls are TRBV5-5 and TRBJ1-5; weak D call: TRBD1 (5 bases). The CDR3 runs 15 residues. Trimming removed 4 bases from V and 0 bases from J, with 11 bases in between. Looked up from germline, CDR1 is SGHKS and CDR2 is YYEKEE (reference sequence). For the CDR3, the DNA is TGTGCCAGCAGCCTGACAGACTATAGCAATCAGCCCCAGCATTTT. It is translated as CASSLTDYSNQPQHF.

CDR3 loop: CASRQIRGSQTRRWQFF. The CDR3 region has the DNA TGCGCCAGCAGACAAATCCGGGGCTCCCAGACTAGAAGATGGCAGTTCTTC. The rearrangement uses TRBV5-1 and TRBJ2-1, with a tentative D call TRBD2 (6 bases). Trimming took off 5 bases at V and 12 bases at J, with 30 bases between the two ends. Per germline, CDR1 SGHRS and CDR2 YFSETQ. This CDR3 comprises 17 residues.

V gene TRBV20-1 combines with J gene TRBJ2-4; D uncertain. There are 13 residues in the CDR3. CDR1 and CDR2 from the germline V gene are DFQATT and SNEGSKA (reference sequence). With 6 bases removed from V and 2 bases from J, the gap between germline ends came to 11 bases. CDR3 in amino acids: CSAGIRTKNIQYF. The CDR3 nucleotides are TGCAGTGCAGGGATCCGGACCAAAAACATTCAGTACTTC.

This clonotype has only a few counts. This sequence joins TRBV6-1 and TRBJ2-7; D remains ambiguous. CDR3 length equals 14 residues. Germline lookup yields CDR1 MNHNS and CDR2 SASEGT. The germline V and J ends were trimmed by 5 bases and 3 bases, with 14 bases remaining between them. As DNA, the CDR3 is TGTGCCAGCAGTTCGGCCCTTCGAGGCTACGAGCAGTACTTC. This encodes CASSSALRGYEQYF.

This clonotype was counted ten times or more. The chain uses TRBV27 and TRBJ2-4; 12 bases agree with TRBD2. The ends lost 4 bases at V and 3 bases at J; junction bases unmatched: 7. Per the germline V gene, CDR1 is MNHEY and CDR2 is SMNVEV (reference sequence). There are 17 residues in the CDR3. In nucleotides, the CDR3 is TGTGCCAGCAGTTCGACTAGCGGGAGAGGAGGCAAAAACATTCAGTACTTC. This encodes CASSSTSGRGGKNIQYF.

This clonotype was seen ten or more times. The V gene is TRBV11-1, the J gene TRBJ1-3; D call uncertain. The CDR3 length is 13 residues. From germline, CDR1 is SGHAT and CDR2 FQDESV (reference sequence). V lost 3 bases, J lost 8 bases, and 11 bases lay in between. This chain's CDR3 is CASSFGEQDTIYF. The CDR3 bases are TGTGCCAGCAGCTTCGGGGAACAAGACACCATATATTTT.

The chain has TRBV3-1 and TRBJ2-2; 12 nucleotides agree with TRBD2. Per the germline V gene, CDR1 is LGHDT and CDR2 is YNNKEL (reference sequence). Trimming took 4 bases from V and 6 from J; bases not matched to a gene: 6. The CDR3 totals 16 residues. In nucleotides, the CDR3 is TGTGCCAGCAGCCCCGGACTAGCGGGAAACGCCGGGGAGCTGTTTTTT. This codes for CASSPGLAGNAGELFF.